Listed below are T cell receptor beta chains from one sample, sequenced in a study of blood T cell repertoires in COVID-19. Assay: immunoSEQ multiplex PCR; the TCRdb copy retains only in-frame clones and omits some. The sample lists roughly 99,000 clones; around 88% were seen once. Sequenced sample: peripheral blood. Every receptor here comes from a man over 45 with COVID-19, enrolled during active disease. Each CDR3 is given with its conserved first and last residue. D genes are given only for firm matches. Size is omitted from some rows. Given values are once, few, many or a class for expanded clones.

v_call: TRBV27; j_call: TRBJ1-2; d_call: NA; clone_size: once; cdr3_aa: CASSFTASYGYTF; cdr3_nt: TGTGCCAGCAGTTTTACAGCAAGTTATGGCTACACCTTC
v_call: TRBV2; j_call: TRBJ2-2; d_call: TRBD1; clone_size: NA; cdr3_aa: CASSLDRVNTGELFF; cdr3_nt: TGTGCCAGCAGCCTTGACAGGGTGAACACCGGGGAGCTGTTTTTT
v_call: TRBV11-2; j_call: TRBJ1-6; d_call: NA; clone_size: NA; cdr3_aa: CASSLAGSSYNSPLHF; cdr3_nt: TGTGCCAGCAGCTTAGCCGGGAGCTCCTATAATTCACCCCTCCACTTT
v_call: TRBV6-6; j_call: TRBJ1-2; d_call: TRBD1; clone_size: NA; cdr3_aa: CASSSGTGSYGYTF; cdr3_nt: TGTGCCAGCAGCTCGGGGACAGGCAGCTATGGCTACACCTTC
v_call: TRBV9; j_call: TRBJ1-4; d_call: NA; clone_size: NA; cdr3_aa: CASSAGNAREKLFF; cdr3_nt: TGTGCCAGCAGCGCAGGAAACGCCCGAGAAAAACTGTTTTTT
v_call: TRBV4-1; j_call: TRBJ1-3; d_call: NA; clone_size: NA; cdr3_aa: CASSQLKEVSRNTIYF; cdr3_nt: TGCGCCAGCAGCCAACTAAAAGAAGTTTCTCGAAACACCATATATTTT
v_call: TRBV27; j_call: TRBJ1-1; d_call: NA; clone_size: NA; cdr3_aa: CASTSGAAHTEAFF; cdr3_nt: TGTGCCAGCACATCAGGGGCGGCCCACACTGAAGCTTTCTTT
v_call: TRBV5-1; j_call: TRBJ1-1; d_call: TRBD1; clone_size: NA; cdr3_aa: CASSSYGQGANTEAFF; cdr3_nt: TGCGCCAGCAGCTCCTACGGACAGGGGGCGAACACTGAAGCTTTCTTT
v_call: TRBV11-2; j_call: TRBJ2-5; d_call: NA; clone_size: NA; cdr3_aa: CASSLAPGETQYF; cdr3_nt: TGTGCCAGCAGCTTAGCGCCGGGGGAGACCCAGTACTTC
v_call: TRBV18; j_call: TRBJ1-1; d_call: TRBD1; clone_size: NA; cdr3_aa: CASSPGTVGEAFF; cdr3_nt: TGTGCCAGCTCACCCGGGACAGTGGGTGAAGCTTTCTTT
v_call: TRBV19; j_call: TRBJ2-5; d_call: NA; clone_size: once; cdr3_aa: CASTTSRGGPETQYF; cdr3_nt: TGTGCCAGTACCACATCGAGGGGGGGCCCGGAGACCCAGTACTTC
v_call: TRBV19; j_call: TRBJ1-2; d_call: TRBD1; clone_size: NA; cdr3_aa: CASRTTGGDYGYTF; cdr3_nt: TGTGCCAGTAGAACAACAGGGGGCGACTATGGCTACACCTTC
v_call: TRBV3-1/TRBV3-2; j_call: TRBJ1-2; d_call: TRBD1; clone_size: NA; cdr3_aa: CASSQELGQGMGGYTF; cdr3_nt: TGTGCCAGCAGCCAAGAATTGGGACAGGGGATGGGTGGCTACACCTTC
v_call: TRBV28; j_call: TRBJ2-1; d_call: TRBD1; clone_size: NA; cdr3_aa: CASTPGGFLEQFF; cdr3_nt: TGTGCCAGCACCCCAGGGGGTTTCCTTGAGCAGTTCTTC
v_call: TRBV19; j_call: TRBJ1-4; d_call: TRBD1; clone_size: NA; cdr3_aa: CASSSRGLGLISEKLFF; cdr3_nt: TGTGCCAGTAGTAGCAGGGGGCTTGGTCTAATAAGTGAAAAACTGTTTTTT
v_call: TRBV5-1; j_call: TRBJ2-4; d_call: NA; clone_size: NA; cdr3_aa: CASSLAGSVQYF; cdr3_nt: TGCGCCAGCAGCTTGGCTGGCAGCGTTCAGTACTTC
v_call: TRBV2; j_call: TRBJ1-1; d_call: TRBD1; clone_size: once; cdr3_aa: CASSEWRGLSEAFF; cdr3_nt: TGTGCCAGCAGTGAATGGAGGGGGCTCTCTGAAGCTTTCTTT
v_call: TRBV5-1; j_call: TRBJ2-7; d_call: NA; clone_size: NA; cdr3_aa: CASSLNRAINEQYF; cdr3_nt: TGCGCCAGCAGCTTGAACAGGGCGATAAACGAGCAGTACTTC
v_call: TRBV7-9; j_call: TRBJ2-2; d_call: TRBD2; clone_size: NA; cdr3_aa: CASSLGLAGRNTGELFF; cdr3_nt: TGTGCCAGCAGCTTGGGACTAGCGGGGCGGAACACCGGGGAGCTGTTTTTT
v_call: TRBV30; j_call: TRBJ1-3; d_call: NA; clone_size: NA; cdr3_aa: CAWSVRGNTIYF; cdr3_nt: TGTGCCTGGAGTGTTCGGGGAAACACCATATATTTT
v_call: TRBV4-2; j_call: TRBJ2-1; d_call: NA; clone_size: once; cdr3_aa: CASSQGAGGTYNEQFF; cdr3_nt: TGTGCCAGCAGCCAAGGGGCCGGGGGAACCTACAATGAGCAGTTCTTC
v_call: TRBV7-2; j_call: TRBJ2-7; d_call: NA; clone_size: NA; cdr3_aa: CASSLVLGGSYEQYF; cdr3_nt: TGTGCCAGCAGCTTAGTCCTGGGGGGCTCCTACGAGCAGTACTTC
v_call: TRBV5-5; j_call: TRBJ2-2; d_call: TRBD1; clone_size: NA; cdr3_aa: CASSWGQASNTGELFF; cdr3_nt: TGTGCCAGCAGCTGGGGACAGGCGTCGAACACCGGGGAGCTGTTTTTT
v_call: TRBV6-1; j_call: TRBJ1-2; d_call: NA; clone_size: NA; cdr3_aa: CASSESGDAGYTF; cdr3_nt: TGTGCCAGCAGTGAATCCGGGGATGCTGGCTACACCTTC
v_call: TRBV6-6; j_call: TRBJ1-6; d_call: TRBD1; clone_size: NA; cdr3_aa: CASSRAKPDRVYSPLHF; cdr3_nt: TGTGCCAGCAGTCGCGCGAAACCGGACAGGGTTTATTCACCCCTCCACTTT
v_call: TRBV5-1; j_call: TRBJ2-5; d_call: NA; clone_size: NA; cdr3_aa: CASTGVSEQETQYF; cdr3_nt: TGCGCCAGCACGGGGGTCAGCGAACAAGAGACCCAGTACTTC
v_call: TRBV27; j_call: TRBJ2-5; d_call: NA; clone_size: NA; cdr3_aa: CASSQGGTQYF; cdr3_nt: TGTGCCAGCAGTCAGGGCGGGACCCAGTACTTC
v_call: TRBV5-1; j_call: TRBJ2-6; d_call: TRBD1; clone_size: NA; cdr3_aa: CASRDRGFSGANVLTF; cdr3_nt: TGCGCCAGCAGGGACAGGGGCTTCTCTGGGGCCAACGTCCTGACTTTC
v_call: TRBV7-8; j_call: TRBJ1-3; d_call: NA; clone_size: NA; cdr3_aa: CASSAKSGDTIYF; cdr3_nt: TGTGCCAGCAGCGCGAAAAGCGGCGACACCATATATTTT
v_call: TRBV5-4; j_call: TRBJ1-2; d_call: TRBD1; clone_size: NA; cdr3_aa: CASSLRTGSGYGYTF; cdr3_nt: TGTGCCAGCAGCTTGAGGACAGGGTCGGGCTATGGCTACACCTTC
v_call: TRBV2; j_call: TRBJ1-5; d_call: NA; clone_size: NA; cdr3_aa: CASTERVTSNQPQHF; cdr3_nt: TGTGCCAGCACCGAGCGGGTAACCAGCAATCAGCCCCAGCATTTT
v_call: TRBV29-1; j_call: TRBJ1-1; d_call: NA; clone_size: NA; cdr3_aa: CSVVGQHTEAFF; cdr3_nt: TGCAGCGTTGTGGGGCAGCACACTGAAGCTTTCTTT
v_call: TRBV4-2; j_call: TRBJ1-2; d_call: TRBD1; clone_size: NA; cdr3_aa: CASSQLQGPIYGYTF; cdr3_nt: TGTGCCAGCAGCCAGTTACAGGGGCCCATCTATGGCTACACCTTC
v_call: TRBV7-2; j_call: TRBJ2-1; d_call: NA; clone_size: NA; cdr3_aa: CASSLGAINAFGQFF; cdr3_nt: TGTGCCAGCAGCTTAGGAGCGATAAATGCATTTGGGCAGTTCTTC
v_call: TRBV15; j_call: TRBJ1-1; d_call: NA; clone_size: NA; cdr3_aa: CATSKAQGMNTEAFF; cdr3_nt: TGTGCCACCAGCAAGGCACAGGGCATGAACACTGAAGCTTTCTTT
v_call: TRBV14; j_call: TRBJ1-6; d_call: NA; clone_size: NA; cdr3_aa: CASSHRVNHSPLHF; cdr3_nt: TGTGCCAGCAGCCACAGGGTAAACCATTCACCCCTCCACTTT
v_call: TRBV27; j_call: TRBJ1-2; d_call: NA; clone_size: NA; cdr3_aa: CASSLSQGDKGYTF; cdr3_nt: TGTGCCAGCAGTTTGTCTCAGGGTGATAAAGGCTACACCTTC
v_call: TRBV28; j_call: TRBJ2-1; d_call: TRBD2; clone_size: NA; cdr3_aa: CASGSPGGKYNEQFF; cdr3_nt: TGTGCCAGTGGCTCCCCCGGGGGGAAATACAATGAGCAGTTCTTC
v_call: TRBV11-2; j_call: TRBJ1-1; d_call: NA; clone_size: NA; cdr3_aa: CASSLRDTEAFF; cdr3_nt: TGTGCCAGCAGCTTGCGGGACACTGAAGCTTTCTTT
v_call: TRBV10-3; j_call: TRBJ1-5; d_call: NA; clone_size: once; cdr3_aa: CAIRSGDNSNQPQHF; cdr3_nt: TGTGCCATCAGGTCGGGGGATAATAGCAATCAGCCCCAGCATTTT
v_call: TRBV7-8; j_call: TRBJ2-1; d_call: TRBD2; clone_size: NA; cdr3_aa: CASSFTGGFSYNEQFF; cdr3_nt: TGTGCCAGCAGCTTCACCGGGGGGTTCTCCTACAATGAGCAGTTCTTC
v_call: TRBV30; j_call: TRBJ2-2; d_call: TRBD1; clone_size: NA; cdr3_aa: CAEWTGTGHTGELFF; cdr3_nt: TGTGCCGAGTGGACCGGGACAGGACACACCGGGGAGCTGTTTTTT
v_call: TRBV6-5; j_call: TRBJ1-2; d_call: NA; clone_size: NA; cdr3_aa: CASSRGLANYGYTF; cdr3_nt: TGTGCCAGCAGTCGGGGGTTAGCTAACTATGGCTACACCTTC
v_call: TRBV30; j_call: TRBJ2-7; d_call: NA; clone_size: NA; cdr3_aa: CAWRTQGVYEQYF; cdr3_nt: TGTGCCTGGAGGACCCAGGGTGTGTACGAGCAGTACTTC
v_call: TRBV25-1; j_call: TRBJ2-1; d_call: TRBD1; clone_size: NA; cdr3_aa: CASRAPGTGNNEQFF; cdr3_nt: TGTGCCAGCAGAGCCCCCGGGACAGGGAACAATGAGCAGTTCTTC
v_call: TRBV27; j_call: TRBJ1-2; d_call: NA; clone_size: NA; cdr3_aa: CASGLRGAGSYGYTF; cdr3_nt: TGTGCCAGCGGCCTTCGGGGGGCTGGAAGCTATGGCTACACCTTC
v_call: TRBV19; j_call: TRBJ2-7; d_call: TRBD1; clone_size: once; cdr3_aa: CASSITLAGGEGEQYF; cdr3_nt: TGTGCCAGTAGTATAACCCTGGCAGGGGGCGAGGGGGAGCAGTACTTC
v_call: TRBV30; j_call: TRBJ2-6; d_call: NA; clone_size: NA; cdr3_aa: CAWSGGPHSGANVLTF; cdr3_nt: TGTGCCTGGAGTGGTGGTCCACACTCTGGGGCCAACGTCCTGACTTTC
v_call: TRBV4-3; j_call: TRBJ2-3; d_call: TRBD1; clone_size: NA; cdr3_aa: CASSNYQDRGRSDTQYF; cdr3_nt: TGCGCCAGCAGTAACTACCAGGACAGGGGGAGGTCGGATACGCAGTATTTT
v_call: TRBV28; j_call: TRBJ2-1; d_call: NA; clone_size: NA; cdr3_aa: CASSLRVNEQFF; cdr3_nt: TGTGCCAGCAGTCTCAGGGTCAATGAGCAGTTCTTC
v_call: TRBV5-4; j_call: TRBJ1-5; d_call: TRBD1; clone_size: NA; cdr3_aa: CASSADRNQPQHF; cdr3_nt: TGTGCCAGCAGCGCGGACAGGAATCAGCCCCAGCATTTT
v_call: TRBV20-1; j_call: TRBJ1-1; d_call: NA; clone_size: NA; cdr3_aa: CSARVAIEAFF; cdr3_nt: TGCAGTGCTAGAGTAGCCATAGAAGCTTTCTTT
v_call: TRBV4-1; j_call: TRBJ2-7; d_call: NA; clone_size: NA; cdr3_aa: CASSQAGVPSSYEQYF; cdr3_nt: TGCGCCAGCAGCCAAGCAGGGGTCCCTAGCTCCTACGAGCAGTACTTC
v_call: TRBV12-2; j_call: TRBJ2-7; d_call: NA; clone_size: NA; cdr3_aa: CASRIPQGGEQYF; cdr3_nt: TGTGCAAGTCGCATTCCCCAGGGAGGAGAGCAGTACTTC
v_call: TRBV19; j_call: TRBJ1-1; d_call: TRBD1; clone_size: few; cdr3_aa: CASMITGGRTEAFF; cdr3_nt: TGTGCCAGTATGATAACAGGGGGCAGGACTGAAGCTTTCTTT
v_call: TRBV6-1; j_call: TRBJ1-3; d_call: NA; clone_size: NA; cdr3_aa: CASSEAGRRRNTIYF; cdr3_nt: TGTGCCAGCAGTGAGGCAGGGAGGAGGCGAAACACCATATATTTT
v_call: TRBV5-4; j_call: TRBJ2-1; d_call: TRBD2; clone_size: NA; cdr3_aa: CASSPGGPSYNEQFF; cdr3_nt: TGTGCCAGCAGCCCGGGGGGGCCTTCCTACAATGAGCAGTTCTTC
v_call: TRBV30; j_call: TRBJ2-7; d_call: NA; clone_size: once; cdr3_aa: CAWSVSTDYEQYF; cdr3_nt: TGTGCCTGGAGTGTATCTACAGACTACGAGCAGTACTTC
v_call: TRBV5-1; j_call: TRBJ1-6; d_call: TRBD1; clone_size: NA; cdr3_aa: CASSRDRGLNSPLHF; cdr3_nt: TGCGCCAGCAGCCGGGACAGGGGGTTAAATTCACCCCTCCACTTT
v_call: TRBV12-3/TRBV12-4; j_call: TRBJ1-1; d_call: NA; clone_size: NA; cdr3_aa: CASSFVDNEAFF; cdr3_nt: TGTGCCAGCAGTTTTGTGGACAATGAAGCTTTCTTT